This TCR beta chain originates from a study of shared clonotypes between healthy human individuals. Spread over ten immunoSEQ deep assay plates, unsorted PBMC DNA underwent sequencing. Profiling relied on immunoSEQ multiplex PCR, and the TCRdb table lists in-frame clones only, not all of them. The sample has around 480,000 clones, almost 80% seen once. Germline CDR1 is MGHRA and CDR2 is YSYEKL. Trimming left V 0 bases short and J 6 bases short, with 9 bases between. The CDR3 runs 14 residues. This TCR was recovered from a woman aged 40-49 years in good health. Some clones in this sample may be carry-over from other donors' samples. The chain couples TRBV4-1 to TRBJ2-1, with D perhaps TRBD2 (6 bases). The sample consisted of PBMCs. The CDR3 DNA is TGCGCCAGCAGCCAAGAAAGGGGAGGCAATGAGCAGTTCTTC. It encodes CASSQERGGNEQFF.